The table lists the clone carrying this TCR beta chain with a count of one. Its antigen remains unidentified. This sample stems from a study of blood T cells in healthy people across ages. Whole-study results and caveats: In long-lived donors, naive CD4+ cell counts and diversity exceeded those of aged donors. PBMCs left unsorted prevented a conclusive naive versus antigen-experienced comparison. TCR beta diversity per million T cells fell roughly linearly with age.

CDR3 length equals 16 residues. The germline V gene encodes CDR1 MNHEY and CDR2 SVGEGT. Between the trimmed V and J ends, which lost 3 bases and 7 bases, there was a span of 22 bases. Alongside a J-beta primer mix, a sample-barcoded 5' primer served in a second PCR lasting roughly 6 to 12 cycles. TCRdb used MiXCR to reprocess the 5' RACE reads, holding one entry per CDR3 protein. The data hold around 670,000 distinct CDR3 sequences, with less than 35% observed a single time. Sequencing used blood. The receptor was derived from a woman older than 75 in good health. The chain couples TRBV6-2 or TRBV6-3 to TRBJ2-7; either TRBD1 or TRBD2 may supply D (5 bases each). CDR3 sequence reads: CASSYGTSPLYNEQYF. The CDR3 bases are TGTGCCAGCAGTTATGGGACGTCGCCTCTCTACAATGAGCAGTACTTC.